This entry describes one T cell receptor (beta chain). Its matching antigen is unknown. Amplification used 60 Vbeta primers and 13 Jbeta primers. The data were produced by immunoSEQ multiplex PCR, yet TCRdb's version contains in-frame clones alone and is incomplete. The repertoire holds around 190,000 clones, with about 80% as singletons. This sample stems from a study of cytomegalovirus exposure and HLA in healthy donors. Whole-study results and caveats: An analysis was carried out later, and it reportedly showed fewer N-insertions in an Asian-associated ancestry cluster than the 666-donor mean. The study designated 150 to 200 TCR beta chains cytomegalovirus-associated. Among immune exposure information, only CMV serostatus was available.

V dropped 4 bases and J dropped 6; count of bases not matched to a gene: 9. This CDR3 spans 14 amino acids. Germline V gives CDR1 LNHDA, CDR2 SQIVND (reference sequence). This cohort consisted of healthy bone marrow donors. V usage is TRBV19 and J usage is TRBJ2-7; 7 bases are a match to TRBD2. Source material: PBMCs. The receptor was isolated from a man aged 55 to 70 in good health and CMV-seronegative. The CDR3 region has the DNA TGTGCCAGTAGTACTGGACTAGGTATTACCGAGCAGTACTTC. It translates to CASSTGLGITEQYF.